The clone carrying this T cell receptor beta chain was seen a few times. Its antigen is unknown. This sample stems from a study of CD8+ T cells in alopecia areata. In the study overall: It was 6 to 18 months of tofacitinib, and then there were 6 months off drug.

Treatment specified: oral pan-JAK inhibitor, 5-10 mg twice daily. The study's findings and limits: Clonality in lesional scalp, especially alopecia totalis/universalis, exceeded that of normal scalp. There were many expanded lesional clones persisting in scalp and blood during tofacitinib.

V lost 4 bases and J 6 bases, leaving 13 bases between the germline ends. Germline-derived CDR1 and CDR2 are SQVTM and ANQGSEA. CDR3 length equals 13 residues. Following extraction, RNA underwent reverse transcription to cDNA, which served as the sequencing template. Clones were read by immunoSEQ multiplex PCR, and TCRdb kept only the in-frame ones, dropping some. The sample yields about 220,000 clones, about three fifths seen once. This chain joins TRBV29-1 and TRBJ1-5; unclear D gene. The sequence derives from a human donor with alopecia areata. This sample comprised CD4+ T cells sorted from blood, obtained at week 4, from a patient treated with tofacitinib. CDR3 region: CSVAAGSSQPQHF. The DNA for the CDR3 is TGCAGCGTTGCGGCCGGGTCCAGTCAGCCCCAGCATTTT.